This T cell receptor (beta chain) appears in the sequencing data of a study of blood T cell repertoires in COVID-19. At the level of the study: Sources were T cells, B-cell-depleted T cells, or PBMCs; the material itself was cDNA or gDNA.

Germline loops: CDR1 SGHRS, CDR2 YFSETQ. The CDR3 sequence is 14 residues long. Trimming cost V 0 bases and J 3 bases, with 4 bases left between them. Original data processing: Amplification of reference gene primers provided the estimated nucleated cell counts. Libraries were prepared by immunoSEQ multiplex PCR; TCRdb keeps only in-frame clonotypes and omits some of them. V and J calls plus clone size are reproduced from that table; the DNA served to infer D and trimming. The table includes around 270,000 clones, 84% detected once. Sequencing was performed on peripheral blood. The TCR comes from a middle-aged woman who had recovered from COVID-19. The chain uses TRBV5-1 and TRBJ1-6; D gene unclear. CDR3 region: CASSLGSYNSPLHF. The DNA for the CDR3 is TGCGCCAGCAGCTTGGGCAGCTATAATTCACCCCTCCACTTT.